These 26 T cell receptor beta chains came from one sample sequenced in a study of early T cells in non-severe SARS-CoV-2 infection. TCRdb passed the 5' RACE reads through MiXCR, listing each CDR3 protein once. The data hold roughly 55,000 distinct CDR3 sequences, with about 6.2% observed a single time. Sequenced input: whole blood. These receptor sequences come from an adult who was a healthcare worker with PCR-confirmed SARS-CoV-2 infection or an uninfected control (not recorded which).

This clonotype was seen more than once but under ten times. The gene calls are TRBV20-1 and TRBJ1-1; D is ambiguous. The germline CDR1 and CDR2 sequences are DFQATT and SNEGSKA (reference sequence). The CDR3 has 12 residues. Trimming took off 5 bases at V and 5 bases at J, with 12 bases between the two ends. The DNA of the CDR3 is TGCAGTGCTTTCTCCGGCAGGACTGAAGCTTTCTTT. Amino acids: CSAFSGRTEAFF.

At least ten counts were recorded for this clonotype. This rearrangement joins TRBV4-1 to TRBJ2-3, with D possibly TRBD2 on 6 matching bases. The CDR3 is 16 amino acids. Trimming shortened V by 1 base and J by 6 bases, and 17 bases separated the two germline ends. Germline V gene sequence: CDR1 MGHRA, CDR2 YSYEKL. CDR3 sequence (DNA): TGCGCCAGCAGCCAAGTAGCGGCAGGGCCCACGGATACGCAGTATTTT. Protein: CASSQVAAGPTDTQYF.

This clonotype was seen just once. The J gene is TRBJ2-5, the V gene TRBV11-1; a weak D match, TRBD2 (6 bases). Trimming shortened V by 4 bases and J by 9 bases, and 21 bases separated the two germline ends. Germline V lookup: CDR1 SGHAT, CDR2 FQDESV (reference sequence). CDR3 size: 15 residues. The CDR3 DNA is TGTGCCAGCAGCTCCTCCTTGGCCCGCGGGGAGGCCCAGTACTTC. This encodes CASSSSLARGEAQYF.

This clonotype was recorded many times. The CDR3 region is CASSFRGVNTGELFF. CDR3 sequence (DNA): TGTGCCAGCAGCTTCAGAGGGGTGAACACCGGGGAGCTGTTTTTT. This sequence joins TRBV7-9 and TRBJ2-2, with D perhaps matching TRBD1 or TRBD2 (5 bases each). Trimming shortened V by 3 bases and J by 1 base, and 9 bases separated the two germline ends. The germline V gene has CDR1 SEHNR and CDR2 FQNEAQ (reference sequence). The CDR3 runs 15 residues.

This clonotype was recorded many times. The CDR3 sequence is CASRQRNYGYTF. The DNA of the CDR3 is TGTGCCAGCAGGCAGAGGAACTATGGCTACACCTTC. The J gene is TRBJ1-2, the V gene TRBV6-2 or TRBV6-3; D call uncertain. Germline V gives CDR1 MNHEY, CDR2 SVGEGT. The germline V and J ends were trimmed by 6 bases and 2 bases, with 7 bases remaining between them. This CDR3 region has 12 residues.

This clonotype was seen at least ten times. The J gene is TRBJ1-1, the V gene TRBV20-1; 10 nucleotides align to TRBD1. The CDR3 sequence is 15 residues long. The germline V gene encodes CDR1 DFQATT and CDR2 SNEGSKA (reference sequence). V dropped 0 bases and J dropped 8; count of bases not matched to a gene: 9. CDR3 in DNA: TGCAGTGCTAGAGATCAAGGACAGGGGGTTCGGGAAGCTTTCTTT. Amino acids: CSARDQGQGVREAFF.

This clonotype was seen a few times. The chain uses TRBV9 and TRBJ2-2, with 7 positions matching TRBD1. CDR3 length: 14 amino acids. V lost 4 bases to trimming and J lost 6 bases; unmatched junction nucleotides: 6. Germline-derived CDR1 and CDR2 are SGDLS and YYNGEE. In DNA form, the CDR3 reads TGTGCCAGCAGCCCACGACAGGGAGCCGGGGAGCTGTTTTTT. This codes for CASSPRQGAGELFF.

The chain joins TRBV12-3 or TRBV12-4 to TRBJ1-2; TRBD1 might be the D (5 bases). This CDR3 has 16 amino acids. V shed 4 bases and J shed 6 bases, with 21 bases lying between them. The DNA of the CDR3 is TGTGCCAGCAGTTCCGGCGAGGTATCGGGGGTCGATGGCTACACCTTC. This encodes CASSSGEVSGVDGYTF.

The table lists this clonotype with a few counts. V and J are TRBV21-1 and TRBJ1-1. TRBV21-1 is deemed a pseudogene. There are 12 residues in the CDR3. Written as DNA, the CDR3 is TGTGCCAGCAGCAAAGATGAGACTGAAGCTTTCTTT. It encodes CASSKDETEAFF.

This clonotype occurred many times. The chain is built from TRBV27 and TRBJ2-1, with a tentative D call TRBD2 (6 bases). V dropped 9 bases and J dropped 2 bases, with 14 bases sitting between them. The CDR3 contains 14 residues. Germline V gene lookup returns CDR1 MNHEY and CDR2 SMNVEV (reference sequence). This CDR3 reads CASGGDGTYNEQFF. CDR3 DNA: TGTGCCAGTGGAGGGGATGGTACCTACAATGAGCAGTTCTTC.

This clonotype appeared many times. The genes are TRBV10-3 and TRBJ1-6; 11 bases are a match to TRBD1. There are 16 residues in the CDR3. Germline values: CDR1 ENHRY, CDR2 SYGVKD. The J segment lost 9 bases and the V segment lost 3 bases, leaving 7 bases of the junction unmatched. The CDR3 DNA reads TGTGCCATCAGTGATCCTGGACAGGGGGCAGGTTCACCCCTCCACTTT. This sequence encodes CAISDPGQGAGSPLHF.

This clonotype was observed at least ten times. The chain recombines TRBV6-6 with TRBJ1-6; unclear D gene. This CDR3 has 13 amino acids. Germline CDR1 reads MNHNY; CDR2 reads SVGAGI (reference sequence). V gave up 5 bases and J gave up 10 bases, with 12 bases separating them. The CDR3 DNA sequence: TGTGCCAGCAGTCTGGGAGCAGACTCACCCCTCCACTTT. Its protein product is CASSLGADSPLHF.

The V call is TRBV6-1, the J call TRBJ2-5; 15 bases line up with TRBD2. The CDR3 has 16 amino acids. Germline V gene lookup returns CDR1 MNHNS and CDR2 SASEGT. The V gene end was trimmed by 9 bases and the J gene end by 0 bases; junction bases not matched to a gene: 5. CDR3 loop: CASSGTSGGYQETQYF. The CDR3 DNA reads as TGTGCCAGTTCCGGGACTAGCGGGGGGTACCAAGAGACCCAGTACTTC.

This chain links TRBV7-2 with TRBJ2-5, with D unresolved. This CDR3 region has 14 residues. Germline V lookup: CDR1 SGHTA, CDR2 FQGNSA. V was clipped by 5 bases and J by 5 bases, with 15 bases between them. CDR3 protein: CASSPGLGHETQYF. CDR3 nucleotides: TGTGCCAGCAGCCCCGGCCTGGGCCACGAGACCCAGTACTTC.

This clonotype has ten or more counts. The gene calls are TRBV20-1 and TRBJ2-5, with TRBD1 matching 7 bases. V gave up 3 bases and J gave up 7 bases; unmatched junction bases: 11. The CDR3 loop spans 14 amino acids. Germline assignment: CDR1 DFQATT and CDR2 SNEGSKA (reference sequence). The chain's CDR3 is CSASKRQGWGTQYF. CDR3 DNA: TGCAGTGCTAGTAAACGACAGGGTTGGGGGACCCAGTACTTC.

This clonotype was recorded at least ten times. The rearrangement links TRBV6-4 to TRBJ2-3; 14 bases map to TRBD2. The junction had 0 bases not matched to a gene; V was cut back by 0 bases and J by 4 bases. The CDR3 loop spans 16 amino acids. Germline CDR1 and CDR2: MRHNA and SNTAGT. The DNA for the CDR3 is TGTGCCAGCAGTGACTCGACTAGCGGGGGGGCAGATACGCAGTATTTT. Translated: CASSDSTSGGADTQYF.

This clonotype was seen many times. The CDR3 DNA is TGTGCCAGCTCACGGATCCGGGACAGGTACAACGAGCAGTACTTC. Translating gives CASSRIRDRYNEQYF. This chain links TRBV18 with TRBJ2-7; 8 positions match TRBD1. The CDR3 is 15 residues long. Germline CDR1 and CDR2: KGHSH and LQKENI. V shed 4 bases, J shed 5 bases, and the junction held 10 bases outside the gene matches.

At least ten counts were recorded for this clonotype. The chain couples TRBV20-1 to TRBJ2-1; no definite D call. Germline assignment: CDR1 DFQATT and CDR2 SNEGSKA (reference sequence). The CDR3 covers 16 residues. Trimming cost V 7 bases and J 5 bases, with 24 bases left between them. The CDR3 coding sequence is TGCAGTGGGGAAGGTGTCTTGGGCGAGGTTAACAATGAGCAGTTCTTC. Encoded protein: CSGEGVLGEVNNEQFF.

The rearrangement uses TRBV20-1 and TRBJ1-5; 8 positions agree with TRBD1. Germline V CDR1 and CDR2: DFQATT, SNEGSKA (reference sequence). Trimming at V came to 5 bases and at J to 2 bases, leaving 8 bases not matched to a gene. This CDR3 comprises 15 residues. CDR3 nucleotide sequence: TGCAGTGCTCGACAGGGGCTTTGGGGCAATCAGCCCCAGCATTTT. Its translation: CSARQGLWGNQPQHF.

This clonotype was picked up many times. This chain joins TRBV7-2 and TRBJ2-7; 11 positions match TRBD2. The CDR3 is made up of 16 amino acids. Germline values: CDR1 SGHTA, CDR2 FQGNSA. J was trimmed by 3 bases and V by 1 base; bases with no gene match: 5. CDR3: CASSLVTSGGVYEQYF. The CDR3 coding sequence is TGTGCCAGCAGCTTAGTTACTAGCGGGGGAGTCTACGAGCAGTACTTC.

The chain links TRBV5-1 to TRBJ2-7, with 7 bases matching TRBD1. This CDR3 is built from 15 residues. V lost 4 bases, J lost 5 bases, and 12 bases stayed unmatched. CDR1 SGHRS and CDR2 YFSETQ come from the germline V gene. The CDR3 loop is CASSKGESGQDEQYF. The DNA of the CDR3 is TGCGCCAGCAGCAAAGGGGAGTCTGGACAGGACGAGCAGTACTTC. The full variable domain, rest sourced from reference TRBV5-1 and TRBJ2-7, is KAGVTQTPRYLIKTRGQQVTLSCSPISGHRSVSWYQQTPGQGLQFLFEYFSETQRNKGNFPGRFSGRQFSNSRSEMNVSTLELGDSALYLCASSKGESGQDEQYFGPGTRLTVT.

This clonotype was seen a handful of times. V and J are TRBV18 and TRBJ1-1; 8 bases line up with TRBD1. Unmatched junction bases numbered 7, after V lost 3 bases and J lost 4 bases. Per germline, CDR1 KGHSH and CDR2 LQKENI. The CDR3 has 15 amino acids. The CDR3 coding sequence is TGTGCCAGCTCACCCATCGACAGGGGACTCACTGAAGCTTTCTTT. Translation gives CASSPIDRGLTEAFF.

The V call is TRBV6-5, the J call TRBJ2-7, with D unclear. The germline V gene encodes CDR1 MNHEY and CDR2 SVGAGI. The CDR3 spans 17 residues. V gave up 5 bases and J gave up 1 base, with 21 bases separating them. CDR3 residues: CASSPTARQWVSYEQYF. The CDR3 bases are TGTGCCAGCAGTCCAACTGCCCGTCAGTGGGTTTCCTACGAGCAGTACTTC.

This chain links TRBV7-3 with TRBJ2-7; D tentatively fits TRBD1 or TRBD2 (5 bases each). Trimming took 4 bases from V and 6 from J, leaving 13 bases between them. The CDR3 consists of 13 residues. From germline, CDR1 is SGHTA and CDR2 FQGTGA. CDR3 protein: CASSSRGAGEQYF. CDR3 nucleotide sequence: TGTGCCAGCAGCTCTCGAGGGGCGGGCGAGCAGTACTTC.

This clonotype occurred many times. The rearrangement uses TRBV27 and TRBJ2-1, with TRBD1 as a possible D gene (6 bases). The CDR3 covers 14 residues. Trimming cost V 5 bases and J 6 bases, with 14 bases left between them. Germline lookup yields CDR1 MNHEY and CDR2 SMNVEV (reference sequence). CDR3: CASSTGSRANEQFF. DNA for the CDR3: TGTGCCAGCAGTACAGGGTCACGAGCCAATGAGCAGTTCTTC.

At least ten counts were recorded for this clonotype. This sequence joins TRBV20-1 and TRBJ2-5, with 9 positions matching TRBD1. This CDR3 has 15 amino acids. Germline values: CDR1 DFQATT, CDR2 SNEGSKA (reference sequence). V lost 0 bases to trimming and J lost 1 base; unmatched junction nucleotides: 3. The CDR3 loop is CSARDGDRAQETQYF. CDR3 DNA sequence: TGCAGTGCTAGAGATGGGGACAGGGCCCAAGAGACCCAGTACTTC.